This T cell receptor (beta chain) comes out of a study of radiotherapy plus CTLA-4 blockade in lung cancer. At the level of the study: Among enrolled patients, about 18% responded and about 30% achieved disease control.

Of note for this clone: The target antigen is unknown.

Study-wide points: Among reported predictors of response, early blood T cell clone dynamics with interferon-beta performed best. Following radiotherapy plus ipilimumab, tumor-derived TCR clones expanded in the blood.

Clones were sequenced by immunoSEQ multiplex PCR, and TCRdb holds only the in-frame ones, with some missing. Of about 94,000 clones in the sample, around 84% were seen once. Between the trimmed V and J ends, which lost 4 bases and 1 base, there was a span of 7 bases. In germline, CDR1 is SGHVS, CDR2 FQNEAQ. The CDR3 totals 14 residues. The receptor was derived from a human donor with non-small cell lung cancer that progressed on radiotherapy plus ipilimumab. Sequenced here: peripheral blood, sampled from a patient treated with radiotherapy plus ipilimumab. J is TRBJ2-2 and V is TRBV7-8; D ambiguous. The CDR3 DNA is TGTGCCAGCAGCTCCCGACAGAACACCGGGGAGCTGTTTTTT. It yields the protein CASSSRQNTGELFF.